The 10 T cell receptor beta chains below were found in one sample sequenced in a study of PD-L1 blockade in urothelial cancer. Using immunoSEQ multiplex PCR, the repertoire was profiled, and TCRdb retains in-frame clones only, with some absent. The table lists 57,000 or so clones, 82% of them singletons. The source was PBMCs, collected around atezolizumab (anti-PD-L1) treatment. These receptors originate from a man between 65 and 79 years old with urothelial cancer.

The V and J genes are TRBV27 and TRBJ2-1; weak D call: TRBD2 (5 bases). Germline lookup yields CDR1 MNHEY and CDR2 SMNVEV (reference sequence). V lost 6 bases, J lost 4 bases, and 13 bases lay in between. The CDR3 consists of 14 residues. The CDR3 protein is CASRLRAGYNEQFF. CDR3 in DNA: TGTGCCAGCAGGTTGCGGGCAGGTTACAATGAGCAGTTCTTC.

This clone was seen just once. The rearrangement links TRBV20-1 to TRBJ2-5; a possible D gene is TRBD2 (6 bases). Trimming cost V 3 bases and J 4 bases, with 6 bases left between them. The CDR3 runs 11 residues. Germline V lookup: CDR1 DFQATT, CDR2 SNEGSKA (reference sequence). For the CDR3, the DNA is TGCAGTGCTAGGGGGGGAGAGACCCAGTACTTC. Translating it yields CSARGGETQYF.

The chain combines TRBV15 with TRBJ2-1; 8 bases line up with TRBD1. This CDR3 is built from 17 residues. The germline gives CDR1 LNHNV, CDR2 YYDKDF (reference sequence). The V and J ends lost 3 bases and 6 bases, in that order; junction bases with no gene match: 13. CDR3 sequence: CATSSELGQGYGNEQFF. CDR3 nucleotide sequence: TGTGCCACCAGCAGCGAACTTGGACAGGGATATGGCAATGAGCAGTTCTTC. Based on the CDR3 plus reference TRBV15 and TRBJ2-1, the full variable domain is DAMVIQNPRYQVTQFGKPVTLSCSQTLNHNVMYWYQQKSSQAPKLLFHYYDKDFNNEADTPDNFQSRRPNTSFCFLDIRSPGLGDTAMYLCATSSELGQGYGNEQFFGPGTRLTVL.

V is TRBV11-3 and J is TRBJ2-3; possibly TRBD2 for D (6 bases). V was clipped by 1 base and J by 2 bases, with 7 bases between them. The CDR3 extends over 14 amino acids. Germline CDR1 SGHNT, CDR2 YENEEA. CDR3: CASSLGGNTDTQYF. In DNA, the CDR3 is TGTGCCAGCAGCTTAGGCGGGAACACAGATACGCAGTATTTT.

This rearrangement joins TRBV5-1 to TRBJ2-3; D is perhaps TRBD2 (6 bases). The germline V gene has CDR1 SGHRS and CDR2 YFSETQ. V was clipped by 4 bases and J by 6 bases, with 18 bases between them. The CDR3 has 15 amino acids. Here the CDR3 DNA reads TGCGCCAGCAGCCACTACGGAGGTAGCGGCGATACGCAGTATTTT. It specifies CASSHYGGSGDTQYF.

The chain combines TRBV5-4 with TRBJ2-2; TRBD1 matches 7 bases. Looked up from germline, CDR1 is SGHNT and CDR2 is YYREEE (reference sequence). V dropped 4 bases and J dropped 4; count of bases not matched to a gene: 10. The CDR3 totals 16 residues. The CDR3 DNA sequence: TGTGCCAGCAGCCGATGGACAGGAATGGCCACCGGGGAGCTGTTTTTT. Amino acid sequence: CASSRWTGMATGELFF.

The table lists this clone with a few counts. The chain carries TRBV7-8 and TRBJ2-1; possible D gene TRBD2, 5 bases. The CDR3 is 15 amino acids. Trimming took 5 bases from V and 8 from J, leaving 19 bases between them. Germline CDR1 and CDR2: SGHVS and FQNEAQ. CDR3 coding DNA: TGTGCCAGCAGCGCAGGCACCGCCGGGGTCCATGAGCAGTTCTTC. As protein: CASSAGTAGVHEQFF.

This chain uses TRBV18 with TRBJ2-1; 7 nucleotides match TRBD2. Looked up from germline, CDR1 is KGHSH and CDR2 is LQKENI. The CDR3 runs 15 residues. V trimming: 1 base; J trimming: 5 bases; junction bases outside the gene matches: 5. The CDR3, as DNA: TGTGCCAGCTCACCACGGTCCCTAGCGGACAATGAGCAGTTCTTC. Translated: CASSPRSLADNEQFF.

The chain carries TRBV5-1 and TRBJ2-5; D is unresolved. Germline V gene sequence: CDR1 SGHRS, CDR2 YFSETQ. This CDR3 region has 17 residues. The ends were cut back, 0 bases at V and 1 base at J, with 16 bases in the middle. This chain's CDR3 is CASSLVLPAETQETQYF. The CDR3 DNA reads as TGCGCCAGCAGCTTGGTCCTACCGGCGGAGACCCAAGAGACCCAGTACTTC.

The CDR3: CASNPGSGRQETQYF. In DNA form, the CDR3 reads TGCGCCAGCAACCCGGGCAGCGGGAGGCAGGAGACCCAGTACTTC. J is TRBJ2-5 and V is TRBV5-1; 9 nucleotides line up with TRBD2. Germline-derived CDR1 and CDR2 are SGHRS and YFSETQ. Trimming removed 6 bases from V and 5 bases from J; junction bases left unmatched: 11. The CDR3 spans 15 residues.